This T cell receptor (beta chain) was recorded in a study of T cell responses to AZD1222 COVID-19 vaccine. Profiling relied on immunoSEQ multiplex PCR, and the TCRdb table lists in-frame clones only, not all of them. Of some 130,000 clones in the sample, about 91% are singletons; the top ten hold 2.8%. This CDR3 contains 11 residues. Trimming cost V 3 bases and J 8 bases, with 5 bases left between them. Sequenced material: peripheral blood, taken on day 0 of AZD1222 vaccination. V is TRBV12-3 or TRBV12-4 and J is TRBJ2-4; D is unresolved. The receptor was isolated from an adult in good health. The CDR3 DNA is TGTGCCAGCAGTTTGGATTACATTCAGTACTTC. Protein sequence: CASSLDYIQYF.